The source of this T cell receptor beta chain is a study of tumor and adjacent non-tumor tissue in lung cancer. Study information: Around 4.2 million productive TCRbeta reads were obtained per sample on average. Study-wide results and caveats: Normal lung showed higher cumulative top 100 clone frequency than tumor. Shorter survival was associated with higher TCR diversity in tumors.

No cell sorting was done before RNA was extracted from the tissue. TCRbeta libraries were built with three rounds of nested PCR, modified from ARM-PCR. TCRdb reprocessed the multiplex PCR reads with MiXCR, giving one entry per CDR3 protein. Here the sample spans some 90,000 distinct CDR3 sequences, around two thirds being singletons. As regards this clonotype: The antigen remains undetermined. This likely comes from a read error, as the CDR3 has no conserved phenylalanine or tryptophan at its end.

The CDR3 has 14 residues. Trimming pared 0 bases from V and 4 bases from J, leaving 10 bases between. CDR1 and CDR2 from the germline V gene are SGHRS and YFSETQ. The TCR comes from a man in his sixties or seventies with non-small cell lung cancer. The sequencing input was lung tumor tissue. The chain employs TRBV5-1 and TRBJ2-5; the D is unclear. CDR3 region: CASSLESGLETQYV. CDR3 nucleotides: TGCGCCAGCAGCTTGGAGTCCGGGTTAGAGACCCAGTACGTC.